This TCR beta chain was retrieved from a study of OX40 agonist ivuxolimab in advanced cancers. Study in general: Age averaged 60 years (range about 20 to 80), and roughly 80% were male. Three patients, one with hepatocellular carcinoma and two with cutaneous melanoma, achieved partial responses.

Germline lookup yields CDR1 SGHRS and CDR2 YFSETQ. The CDR3 is 15 amino acids. Trimming removed 4 bases at V and 4 bases at J, with 16 bases between. Sequencing used immunoSEQ multiplex PCR; TCRdb keeps in-frame clones, though not all of them. Among some 74,000 clones, 85% were seen once, and the ten largest hold 0.5% to 0.55%. This clone was picked up one time. The chain carries TRBV5-1 and TRBJ2-3; D might be TRBD2 (6 bases). Sequenced here: CD4+ or CD8+ T cells sorted from blood, sampled in a trial of the OX40 agonist ivuxolimab. This sequence originates from an adult with an advanced solid tumor such as melanoma, head and neck, liver or kidney cancer. CDR3 residues: CASSRDLATADTQYF. The DNA for the CDR3 is TGCGCCAGCAGCCGGGACTTAGCTACTGCAGATACGCAGTATTTT. The whole variable domain, remainder taken from reference TRBV5-1 and TRBJ2-3, is KAGVTQTPRYLIKTRGQQVTLSCSPISGHRSVSWYQQTPGQGLQFLFEYFSETQRNKGNFPGRFSGRQFSNSRSEMNVSTLELGDSALYLCASSRDLATADTQYFGPGTRLTVL.